The 32 T cell receptor beta chains in this list originate from one sample, sequenced in a study of blood T cell repertoires in COVID-19. Produced via immunoSEQ multiplex PCR; TCRdb's table is partial and in-frame only. The data contain 150,000 to 200,000 clones, around 80% of them singletons. Sequencing used peripheral blood. Source of these receptors: a woman in her seventies with acute or convalescent COVID-19.

The chain joins TRBV18 to TRBJ2-7; 7 positions agree with TRBD1. Germline V gene data show CDR1 as KGHSH and CDR2 as LQKENI. The V and J ends lost 0 bases and 3 bases, in that order; junction bases with no gene match: 5. The CDR3 sequence is 15 residues long. CDR3 nucleotide sequence: TGTGCCAGCTCACCACCGGGACAGACCTACTACGAGCAGTACTTC. Translated, it gives CASSPPGQTYYEQYF.

This clone was seen only once. The rearrangement links TRBV25-1 to TRBJ1-6, with D possibly being TRBD1 (5 bases). CDR1 MGHDK and CDR2 SYGVNS come from the germline V gene. With 4 bases removed from V and 10 bases from J, the gap between germline ends came to 11 bases. CDR3 length equals 13 residues. The CDR3 loop is CASSATAGSPLHF. CDR3 DNA: TGTGCCAGCAGTGCAACCGCAGGGTCACCCCTCCACTTT.

This clone was counted a few times. The chain carries TRBV5-1 and TRBJ1-2, with 10 positions matching TRBD1. V was pared by 0 bases and J by 8 bases, with 4 bases of the junction left unmatched. CDR1 is SGHRS and CDR2 is YFSETQ in the germline V gene. This CDR3 comprises 14 residues. The CDR3, as DNA: TGCGCCAGCAGCTTGGGGGACAGGGGATCCGGCTACACCTTC. Amino acids: CASSLGDRGSGYTF.

The V and J genes are TRBV28 and TRBJ1-6, with D tentatively TRBD1 (5 bases). Trimming shortened V by 1 base and J by 9 bases, and 16 bases separated the two germline ends. The CDR3 is 16 residues long. Germline V lookup: CDR1 MDHEN, CDR2 SYDVKM. The CDR3 spells CASSLSVGGGSSPLHF. The CDR3 bases are TGTGCCAGCAGTTTATCGGTCGGGGGGGGGAGTTCACCCCTCCACTTT.

This clone was detected only a few times. Written as DNA, the CDR3 is TGTGCCAGCAGCTTAGCTTCAGGGCGAATTAAAGATACTGAAGCTTTCTTT. This sequence encodes CASSLASGRIKDTEAFF. This sequence joins TRBV7-8 and TRBJ1-1; possible D gene TRBD1, 5 bases. Trimming pared 0 bases from V and 5 bases from J, leaving 19 bases between. The CDR3 extends over 17 amino acids. Germline values: CDR1 SGHVS, CDR2 FQNEAQ.

In DNA, the CDR3 is TGCGCCAGCAGCTTGGACAGAAGCTCCTACGAGCAGTACTTC. Translated: CASSLDRSSYEQYF. This rearrangement joins TRBV5-1 to TRBJ2-7; D not certain. Germline lookup yields CDR1 SGHRS and CDR2 YFSETQ. Trimming took 0 bases from V and 0 from J, leaving 7 bases between them. This CDR3 has 14 residues.

DNA for the CDR3: TGTGCCAGCAGCCAAGTCCTGGACAACTCTGGAAACACCATATATTTT. This translates into CASSQVLDNSGNTIYF. The chain is built from TRBV4-2 and TRBJ1-3, with D perhaps TRBD1 (5 bases). The germline V gene has CDR1 LGHNA and CDR2 YNFKEQ. V lost 1 base to trimming and J lost 0 bases, with 10 bases between them. The CDR3 runs 16 residues.

CDR3 residues: CASSLAIRNNEQFF. The DNA of the CDR3 is TGTGCCAGCAGCTTGGCCATCAGGAACAATGAGCAGTTCTTC. The chain uses TRBV5-4 and TRBJ2-1, with no clear D. This CDR3 is 14 amino acids long. From germline, CDR1 is SGHNT and CDR2 YYREEE (reference sequence). The V gene lost 0 bases and the J gene lost 5 bases, with 9 bases spanning the gap.

There are many counts of this clone. Other DNA variants within this sample encode the same CDR3. CDR3 DNA sequence: TGTGCCAGTAGTATACCCGCCAGGGGCCAGCCCCAGCATTTT. This translates into CASSIPARGQPQHF. This chain joins TRBV19 and TRBJ1-5; D perhaps matches TRBD1 (6 bases). CDR3 length: 14 amino acids. Germline CDR1 LNHDA, CDR2 SQIVND (reference sequence). V dropped 2 bases and J dropped 7 bases, with 12 bases sitting between them.

The V gene is TRBV29-1, the J gene TRBJ1-1; D is possibly TRBD1 (6 bases). Per the germline V gene, CDR1 is SQVTM and CDR2 is ANQGSEA. V lost 6 bases to trimming and J lost 4 bases, with 9 bases between them. CDR3 size: 11 residues. The CDR3 is CSVGGFTEAFF. DNA for the CDR3: TGCAGCGTAGGGGGATTCACTGAAGCTTTCTTT.

Note on this clone: Other DNA sequences in the sample encode the same CDR3. The rearrangement links TRBV5-4 to TRBJ2-7, with no clear D. Germline V CDR1 and CDR2: SGHNT, YYREEE (reference sequence). Trimming stripped 0 bases from V and 0 bases from J, with 7 bases between. The CDR3 runs to 14 residues. CDR3 protein: CASSLGGSSYEQYF. The CDR3 coding sequence is TGTGCCAGCAGCTTGGGTGGCAGCTCCTACGAGCAGTACTTC.

V is TRBV29-1 and J is TRBJ1-1; TRBD1 might be the D (5 bases). V shed 4 bases and J shed 2 bases, with 8 bases lying between them. The germline gives CDR1 SQVTM, CDR2 ANQGSEA. The CDR3 contains 12 residues. Here the CDR3 DNA reads TGCAGCGTTGTCCAGGGAAACACTGAAGCTTTCTTT. It translates to CSVVQGNTEAFF.

The J gene is TRBJ2-7, the V gene TRBV28; the D gene is possibly TRBD2 (5 bases). Per the germline V gene, CDR1 is MDHEN and CDR2 is SYDVKM. V shed 6 bases and J shed 4 bases, with 22 bases lying between them. The CDR3 runs 16 residues. The CDR3 region is CASSTFSAGVPYEQYF. DNA for the CDR3: TGTGCCAGCAGCACCTTTTCCGCCGGGGTTCCATACGAGCAGTACTTC.

This rearrangement joins TRBV5-1 to TRBJ2-2; 8 nucleotides agree with TRBD2. Trimming removed 4 bases from V and 7 bases from J; junction bases left unmatched: 12. This CDR3 region has 16 residues. Germline values: CDR1 SGHRS, CDR2 YFSETQ. CDR3 protein: CASSPLSGLGVGELFF. In DNA, the CDR3 is TGCGCCAGCAGCCCACTATCGGGACTAGGTGTCGGGGAGCTGTTTTTT.

This chain uses TRBV11-2 with TRBJ2-5, with 9 bases fitting TRBD2. The CDR3 has 17 residues. The germline V gene has CDR1 SGHAT and CDR2 FQNNGV. The V and J ends lost 5 bases and 2 bases, in that order; junction bases with no gene match: 12. DNA of the CDR3: TGTGCCAGCAGCAAATCAACGGCGGCGGGGGGGCAAGAGACCCAGTACTTC. Protein sequence: CASSKSTAAGGQETQYF.

V gene TRBV4-1 combines with J gene TRBJ2-7, with D possibly matching TRBD2 (5 bases). Looked up from germline, CDR1 is MGHRA and CDR2 is YSYEKL. Trimming took off 0 bases at V and 3 bases at J, with 12 bases between the two ends. The CDR3 runs 15 residues. CDR3 sequence (DNA): TGCGCCAGCAGCCAAGATAGGAGGTGGGGCTACGAGCAGTACTTC. Its protein is CASSQDRRWGYEQYF.

V gene TRBV27 combines with J gene TRBJ2-6; maybe TRBD2 (7 bases). There are 19 residues in the CDR3. Germline CDR1 and CDR2: MNHEY and SMNVEV (reference sequence). V was pared by 3 bases and J by 4 bases, with 22 bases between. CDR3 in DNA: TGTGCCAGCAGTTTTCGGAGGAGGGGGGGGCTGTCCGGGGCCAACGTCCTGACTTTC. Translated, it gives CASSFRRRGGLSGANVLTF.

V is TRBV7-2 and J is TRBJ2-1, with TRBD1 identical over 7 bases. The CDR3 runs to 15 residues. V lost 4 bases, J lost 12 bases, and 15 bases stayed unmatched. Germline values: CDR1 SGHTA, CDR2 FQGNSA. CDR3 DNA: TGTGCCAGCAGCTCCGGATCCTTCCGCCCAGGGGGGCAGTTCTTC. Encoded protein: CASSSGSFRPGGQFF.

This clone has a single count. This chain links TRBV7-2 with TRBJ1-6, with 8 bases fitting TRBD1. The V and J ends lost 2 bases and 8 bases, in that order; junction bases with no gene match: 8. Germline loops: CDR1 SGHTA, CDR2 FQGNSA. This CDR3 has 16 amino acids. The CDR3: CASSLNARGLHSPLHF. The DNA for the CDR3 is TGTGCCAGCAGCTTAAACGCCAGGGGGCTGCATTCACCCCTCCACTTT.

This rearrangement joins TRBV28 to TRBJ2-1; 9 bases match TRBD2. CDR3 length equals 17 residues. In germline, CDR1 is MDHEN, CDR2 SYDVKM. The junction had 18 bases not matched to a gene; V was cut back by 8 bases and J by 7 bases. The CDR3 spells CASSGVAGVLGWNEQFF. CDR3 coding DNA: TGTGCCAGCTCGGGGGTAGCGGGAGTCCTGGGGTGGAATGAGCAGTTCTTC.

This clone has only one observation. CDR3 protein: CASTPNTGGGYTF. Written as DNA, the CDR3 is TGTGCCAGCACCCCGAATACAGGGGGCGGCTACACCTTC. J is TRBJ1-2 and V is TRBV7-2; 9 nucleotides match TRBD1. This CDR3 has 13 amino acids. CDR1 and CDR2 from the germline V gene are SGHTA and FQGNSA. Germline trimming cut 7 bases from V and 8 bases from J; bases unmatched to any gene: 8. The full variable domain, completed using reference TRBV7-2 and TRBJ1-2, is GAGVSQSPSNKVTEKGKDVELRCDPISGHTALYWYRQSLGQGLEFLIYFQGNSAPDKSGLPSDRFSAERTGGSVSTLTIQRTQQEDSAVYLCASTPNTGGGYTFGSGTRLTVV.

V usage is TRBV15 and J usage is TRBJ1-6, with D maybe TRBD1 (5 bases). CDR3 length: 16 amino acids. Trimming removed 5 bases at V and 0 bases at J, with 11 bases between. Germline V gives CDR1 LNHNV, CDR2 YYDKDF (reference sequence). This chain's CDR3 is CATSGQGSSYNSPLHF. The DNA for the CDR3 is TGTGCCACCAGCGGGCAGGGCAGCTCCTATAATTCACCCCTCCACTTT.

The chain employs TRBV19 and TRBJ1-4; possible D gene TRBD1, 5 bases. V shed 3 bases and J shed 3 bases, with 17 bases lying between them. This CDR3 contains 17 residues. Germline CDR1 and CDR2: LNHDA and SQIVND (reference sequence). DNA of the CDR3: TGTGCCAGTAGTATGGAGCGCGACAGCCAATCTAATGAAAAACTGTTTTTT. It codes for CASSMERDSQSNEKLFF.

The V gene is TRBV7-8, the J gene TRBJ2-2; 7 nucleotides line up with TRBD1. The CDR3 is 16 amino acids. CDR1 SGHVS and CDR2 FQNEAQ come from the germline V gene. The V gene end was trimmed by 5 bases and the J gene end by 0 bases; junction bases not matched to a gene: 6. The CDR3 region is CASSATTGTNTGELFF. Here the CDR3 DNA reads TGTGCCAGCAGCGCAACGACAGGGACGAACACCGGGGAGCTGTTTTTT. Drawing the rest from reference TRBV7-8 and TRBJ2-2, the complete variable domain is GAGVSQSPRYKVAKRGQDVALRCDPISGHVSLFWYQQALGQGPEFLTYFQNEAQLDKSGLPSDRFFAERPEGSVSTLKIQRTQQEDSAVYLCASSATTGTNTGELFFGEGSRLTVL.

The V and J genes are TRBV19 and TRBJ2-7; TRBD1 aligns across 8 bases. J gave up 5 bases and V 5 bases, and 11 bases lay outside the gene matches. The CDR3 has 15 residues. Germline values: CDR1 LNHDA, CDR2 SQIVND (reference sequence). The CDR3 is CASSAGTGVWNEQYF. As DNA, the CDR3 is TGTGCCAGTAGTGCTGGGACAGGTGTCTGGAACGAGCAGTACTTC. The full variable domain, with the rest looked up from reference TRBV19 and TRBJ2-7, is DGGITQSPKYLFRKEGQNVTLSCEQNLNHDAMYWYRQDPGQGLRLIYYSQIVNDFQKGDIAEGYSVSREKKESFPLTVTSAQKNPTAFYLCASSAGTGVWNEQYFGPGTRLTVT.

This CDR3 reads CSAMPGQGADTQYF. CDR3 bases: TGCAGCGCTATGCCGGGACAGGGCGCAGATACGCAGTATTTT. V and J are TRBV29-1 and TRBJ2-3, with 9 positions matching TRBD1. The V segment lost 7 bases and the J segment 4 bases; nucleotides outside the gene matches: 9. CDR3 length equals 14 residues. Germline assignment: CDR1 SQVTM and CDR2 ANQGSEA.

The chain carries TRBV5-1 and TRBJ2-3; 14 bases agree with TRBD2. The CDR3 is made up of 17 amino acids. J gave up 3 bases and V 4 bases, and 7 bases lay outside the gene matches. CDR1 and CDR2 from the germline V gene are SGHRS and YFSETQ. CDR3 nucleotides: TGCGCCAGCAGCCCCGGGACTAGCGGGGGCACTACAGATACGCAGTATTTT. The encoded protein is CASSPGTSGGTTDTQYF.

The DNA of the CDR3 is TGTGCCTGGAGCTGGGGGACCGCGGGGGGAGATGAGCAGTTCTTC. Its translation is CAWSWGTAGGDEQFF. The chain joins TRBV30 to TRBJ2-1, with 8 bases lining up with TRBD2. Germline assignment: CDR1 GTSNPN and CDR2 SVGIG (reference sequence). CDR3 length: 15 amino acids. Trimming took 3 bases from V and 8 from J; bases not matched to a gene: 12.

This clone was detected only once. J is TRBJ2-7 and V is TRBV5-1; possibly TRBD2 for D (5 bases). The germline V gene has CDR1 SGHRS and CDR2 YFSETQ. V was clipped by 1 base and J by 0 bases, with 11 bases between them. The CDR3 sequence is 15 residues long. Here the CDR3 reads CASSLRSGSSYEQYF. DNA of the CDR3: TGCGCCAGCAGCTTGAGGTCGGGGAGCTCCTACGAGCAGTACTTC.

This chain uses TRBV6-2 or TRBV6-3 with TRBJ2-1; 14 bases line up with TRBD2. The CDR3 totals 17 residues. With V trimmed by 4 bases and J by 8 bases, 10 bases remained unmatched. The germline V gene has CDR1 MNHEY and CDR2 SVGEGT. The CDR3 nucleotides are TGTGCCAGCAGTTTCGGGACTAGCGGGAGACGGCGGCATGAGCAGTTCTTC. Translated, it gives CASSFGTSGRRRHEQFF.

CDR3 region: CASSPSPGDTQYF. The CDR3 bases are TGTGCCAGCAGCCCAAGCCCAGGAGATACGCAGTATTTT. The chain carries TRBV7-3 and TRBJ2-3, with D hard to call. Trimming took 5 bases from V and 5 from J, leaving 11 bases between them. This CDR3 has 13 residues. The germline V gene encodes CDR1 SGHTA and CDR2 FQGTGA.

The V gene is TRBV15, the J gene TRBJ2-2; TRBD2 matches at 9 bases. The V segment lost 6 bases and the J segment 4 bases; nucleotides outside the gene matches: 15. This CDR3 region has 18 residues. Germline V gives CDR1 LNHNV, CDR2 YYDKDF (reference sequence). CDR3 in DNA: TGTGCCACCAGTAAACCGGGACTAGCAGTCCTATCCACCGGGGAGCTGTTTTTT. Translation gives CATSKPGLAVLSTGELFF.